A single sample is the source of the 25 T cell receptor beta chains below, sequenced in a study of cytomegalovirus exposure and HLA in healthy donors (dated 2017 in TCRdb). Library preparation was by the immunoSEQ multiplex PCR assay. A mixture of 60 forward primers for TCR Vbeta segments and 13 reverse primers for TCR Jbeta segments was used in the multiplex PCR. TCRdb took this table from immuneACCESS and kept in-frame rearrangements with V and J called. Such tables lack part of the clones; where checked against another copy, unresolved V genes explain under half of the gap, and the rest is unexplained. The sample data list some 150,000 clones, and approximately 81% of these were observed just once. The leading ten clones occupy about 0.77% of the sample. Sequencing input: PBMCs. These receptors were collected from a woman between 18 and 30 years old in good health and CMV-seronegative.

The rearrangement links TRBV11-3 to TRBJ2-3, with a tentative D call TRBD2 (6 bases). Germline-derived CDR1 and CDR2 are SGHNT and YENEEA. This CDR3 comprises 15 residues. Trimming shortened V by 2 bases and J by 6 bases, and 15 bases separated the two germline ends. This CDR3 is CASSLTPGLADTQYF. The CDR3 DNA follows: TGTGCCAGCAGCTTAACTCCGGGACTGGCCGATACGCAGTATTTT.

The chain uses TRBV28 and TRBJ2-2; 7 bases agree with TRBD2. Germline values: CDR1 MDHEN, CDR2 SYDVKM. Germline trimming cut 6 bases from V and 4 bases from J; bases unmatched to any gene: 5. The CDR3 spans 14 residues. CDR3 sequence reads: CASRLGGSTGELFF. CDR3 sequence (DNA): TGTGCCAGCAGGTTGGGGGGGAGCACCGGGGAGCTGTTTTTT.

The J gene is TRBJ1-5, the V gene TRBV15; unclear D gene. CDR1 and CDR2 (germline): LNHNV, YYDKDF (reference sequence). The CDR3 has 12 amino acids. Trimming stripped 4 bases from V and 5 bases from J, with 6 bases between. The CDR3 region is CATSTPDQPQHF. The CDR3 coding sequence is TGTGCCACCAGCACCCCAGATCAGCCCCAGCATTTT.

The V gene is TRBV5-1, the J gene TRBJ1-1; D call uncertain. V was trimmed by 0 bases and J by 1 base, leaving 7 bases between them. The CDR3 totals 14 residues. Germline CDR1 SGHRS, CDR2 YFSETQ. The CDR3 DNA sequence: TGCGCCAGCAGCTTGGGAGAAGAGAACACTGAAGCTTTCTTT. The encoded protein is CASSLGEENTEAFF.

J is TRBJ1-4 and V is TRBV5-6; possibly TRBD1 for D (5 bases). Germline assignment: CDR1 SGHDT and CDR2 YYEEEE. V lost 5 bases and J 8 bases, leaving 16 bases between the germline ends. The CDR3 loop spans 14 amino acids. This chain's CDR3 is CASRSQAQVEKLFF. CDR3 DNA: TGTGCCAGCAGATCACAGGCTCAGGTGGAAAAACTGTTTTTT.

The J gene is TRBJ1-1, the V gene TRBV7-2; D call uncertain. Germline V gene sequence: CDR1 SGHTA, CDR2 FQGNSA. This CDR3 comprises 15 residues. Trimming took off 5 bases at V and 3 bases at J, with 16 bases between the two ends. The CDR3 loop reads CASSPESGFHTEAFF. For the CDR3, the DNA is TGTGCCAGCAGCCCCGAATCGGGGTTTCACACTGAAGCTTTCTTT.

The chain recombines TRBV10-3 with TRBJ2-1; 7 nucleotides match TRBD2. Germline CDR1 is ENHRY and CDR2 is SYGVKD. Trimming cost V 7 bases and J 2 bases; bases outside gene matches: 5. The length of the CDR3 is 14 residues. The CDR3 DNA is TGTGCCATCACGGGGGGAGGAGCCTACAATGAGCAGTTCTTC. Amino acid sequence: CAITGGGAYNEQFF.

This clone has only one observation. The chain combines TRBV6-5 with TRBJ2-1; 9 bases match TRBD1. V trimming: 0 bases; J trimming: 5 bases; junction bases outside the gene matches: 2. Germline assignment: CDR1 MNHEY and CDR2 SVGAGI. The CDR3 is 15 residues long. Written as DNA, the CDR3 is TGTGCCAGCAGTTACTCGGGGACAGGGAACAATGAGCAGTTCTTC. It specifies CASSYSGTGNNEQFF.

The chain has TRBV11-2 and TRBJ1-4, with D possibly TRBD1 on 5 matching bases. Germline CDR1 and CDR2: SGHAT and FQNNGV. This CDR3 is built from 16 residues. The germline V and J ends were trimmed by 5 bases and 8 bases, with 21 bases remaining between them. DNA of the CDR3: TGTGCCAGCAGCCGGACTGGGGGAATCGGAGGGGAAAAACTGTTTTTT. Protein: CASSRTGGIGGEKLFF.

The rearrangement joins TRBV28 to TRBJ2-7, with D possibly matching TRBD2 (5 bases). Germline lookup yields CDR1 MDHEN and CDR2 SYDVKM. Trimming took 5 bases from V and 5 from J, leaving 19 bases between them. This CDR3 region has 15 residues. This CDR3 reads CASSQLEEITHEQYF. CDR3 DNA sequence: TGTGCCAGCAGTCAACTGGAGGAGATCACCCACGAGCAGTACTTC. Full variable domain (rest looked up from reference TRBV28 and TRBJ2-7): DVKVTQSSRYLVKRTGEKVFLECVQDMDHENMFWYRQDPGLGLRLIYFSYDVKMKEKGDIPEGYSVSREKKERFSLILESASTNQTSMYLCASSQLEEITHEQYFGPGTRLTVT.

This clone appeared a few times. The rearrangement links TRBV5-1 to TRBJ2-2, with D tentatively TRBD1 (6 bases). There are 15 residues in the CDR3. Germline CDR1 is SGHRS and CDR2 is YFSETQ. The V gene lost 7 bases and the J gene lost 6 bases, with 19 bases spanning the gap. The CDR3 DNA sequence: TGCGCCAGCGCACACCGGGCAGGGGATCCCGGGGAGCTGTTTTTT. It translates to CASAHRAGDPGELFF.

The genes are TRBV14 and TRBJ2-7; TRBD2 is a possible D gene (7 bases). Looked up from germline, CDR1 is SGHDN and CDR2 is FVKESK. Trimming pared 1 base from V and 4 bases from J, leaving 14 bases between. The CDR3 is 15 residues long. The CDR3 nucleotides are TGTGCCAGCAGCCAAGCCGGGGGGCGCTTGTACGAGCAGTACTTC. Translating it yields CASSQAGGRLYEQYF. Full variable domain (missing parts from reference TRBV14 and TRBJ2-7): EAGVTQFPSHSVIEKGQTVTLRCDPISGHDNLYWYRRVMGKEIKFLLHFVKESKQDESGMPNNRFLAERTGGTYSTLKVQPAELEDSGVYFCASSQAGGRLYEQYFGPGTRLTVT.

This clone appeared a few times. The CDR3 loop is CASSLLAGGAKLYTF. CDR3 nucleotide sequence: TGTGCCAGCAGCTTGCTCGCGGGGGGCGCAAAGCTCTACACCTTC. The V gene is TRBV5-6, the J gene TRBJ1-2; tentatively, D is TRBD1 (6 bases). Trimming took 1 base from V and 10 from J, leaving 20 bases between them. Germline V lookup: CDR1 SGHDT, CDR2 YYEEEE. The CDR3 totals 15 residues.

The chain recombines TRBV28 with TRBJ2-6; D is unclear. The CDR3 length is 14 residues. Trimming left V 4 bases short and J 2 bases short, with 6 bases between. CDR1 and CDR2 (germline): MDHEN, SYDVKM. CDR3 DNA sequence: TGTGCCAGCAGTTCTCTCCCTGGGGCCAACGTCCTGACTTTC. Protein sequence: CASSSLPGANVLTF.

This clone has just one count. J is TRBJ2-1 and V is TRBV30, with 8 nucleotides matching TRBD2. V gave up 5 bases and J gave up 0 bases; unmatched junction bases: 15. CDR3 length: 18 residues. Germline V gene lookup returns CDR1 GTSNPN and CDR2 SVGIG (reference sequence). The CDR3 DNA sequence: TGTGCCTGGGATACGACAAGGACTAGCCCCAGCTCCTACAATGAGCAGTTCTTC. As protein: CAWDTTRTSPSSYNEQFF.

This clone was counted between two and nine times. The gene calls are TRBV6-6 and TRBJ1-1, with a weak D call TRBD1 (6 bases). CDR1 and CDR2 from the germline V gene are MNHNY and SVGAGI (reference sequence). Trimming shortened V by 5 bases and J by 2 bases, and 12 bases separated the two germline ends. This CDR3 has 14 residues. The CDR3 loop is CASSGQGRNTEAFF. The CDR3 bases are TGTGCCAGCAGTGGTCAGGGGAGAAACACTGAAGCTTTCTTT.

This chain links TRBV7-8 with TRBJ2-7, with TRBD1 matching over 7 bases. Germline CDR1 and CDR2: SGHVS and FQNEAQ. This CDR3 is 17 amino acids long. J was trimmed by 0 bases and V by 5 bases; bases with no gene match: 13. The CDR3 is CASSPRRDRSVSYEQYF. As DNA, the CDR3 is TGTGCCAGCAGCCCCCGAAGGGACAGAAGCGTCTCCTACGAGCAGTACTTC.

The rearrangement uses TRBV15 and TRBJ2-7; 7 bases agree with TRBD2. Germline-derived CDR1 and CDR2 are LNHNV and YYDKDF (reference sequence). The CDR3 loop spans 18 amino acids. V shed 0 bases and J 5 bases; nucleotides not matched to a gene: 16. This chain's CDR3 is CATSREHFLAEEIHEQYF. The CDR3 region has the DNA TGTGCCACCAGCAGAGAACATTTCCTAGCGGAAGAGATCCACGAGCAGTACTTC.

The chain uses TRBV30 and TRBJ2-1, with 7 bases lining up with TRBD2. This CDR3 is 14 amino acids long. The V gene's germline CDR1 is GTSNPN and CDR2 SVGIG (reference sequence). J gave up 6 bases and V 4 bases, and 9 bases lay outside the gene matches. This CDR3 reads CAWIRLAELNEQFF. The CDR3 DNA sequence: TGTGCCTGGATTAGGCTAGCGGAACTCAATGAGCAGTTCTTC.

The chain recombines TRBV10-2 with TRBJ2-7, with 9 bases identical to TRBD1. This CDR3 is built from 15 residues. Per germline, CDR1 WSHSY and CDR2 SAAADI. J lost 0 bases, V lost 6 bases, and 6 bases had no gene match. Written as DNA, the CDR3 is TGCGCCAGCAGGGGGGGACAGGGAGACTCCTACGAGCAGTACTTC. Protein sequence: CASRGGQGDSYEQYF.

This chain links TRBV18 with TRBJ2-5, with D maybe TRBD1 (5 bases). V lost 2 bases to trimming and J lost 3 bases, with 10 bases between them. The CDR3 is 14 residues long. The germline CDR1 and CDR2 sequences are KGHSH and LQKENI. The CDR3 sequence is CASSPFRAEETQYF. DNA for the CDR3: TGTGCCAGCTCACCATTCAGGGCTGAAGAGACCCAGTACTTC.

This chain joins TRBV7-9 and TRBJ2-1, with TRBD2 matching 7 bases. With 5 bases clipped from V and 15 bases from J, the junction kept 22 bases outside the gene matches. The germline V gene has CDR1 SEHNR and CDR2 FQNEAQ (reference sequence). There are 16 residues in the CDR3. The CDR3: CASSHDLGLVGRGWFF. The CDR3 coding sequence is TGTGCCAGCAGCCACGATTTAGGACTAGTGGGAAGGGGATGGTTCTTC. Full variable domain (missing parts from reference TRBV7-9 and TRBJ2-1): DTGVSQNPRHKITKRGQNVTFRCDPISEHNRLYWYRQTLGQGPEFLTYFQNEAQLEKSRLLSDRFSAERPKGSFSTLEIQRTEQGDSAMYLCASSHDLGLVGRGWFFGPGTRLTVL.

The V gene is TRBV28, the J gene TRBJ1-2, with TRBD1 as a possible D gene (5 bases). This CDR3 is built from 11 residues. The germline V and J ends were trimmed by 4 bases and 13 bases, with 13 bases remaining between them. Germline V gene data show CDR1 as MDHEN and CDR2 as SYDVKM. The CDR3, as DNA: TGTGCCAGCAGTTGGTGGGGGAGGAGCACCTTC. The encoded protein is CASSWWGRSTF.

The chain combines TRBV6-5 with TRBJ2-3; perhaps TRBD2 as D (5 bases). The germline gives CDR1 MNHEY, CDR2 SVGAGI. Between the trimmed V and J ends, which lost 7 bases and 4 bases, there was a span of 15 bases. The CDR3 has 14 amino acids. CDR3 loop: CASKGARAADTQYF. The CDR3 DNA reads as TGTGCCAGCAAGGGTGCGAGGGCCGCAGATACGCAGTATTTT.

This chain connects TRBV4-1 to TRBJ1-1; no clear D gene. The V gene lost 3 bases and the J gene lost 0 bases, with 8 bases spanning the gap. This CDR3 is built from 14 residues. Germline lookup yields CDR1 MGHRA and CDR2 YSYEKL. The CDR3: CASSQTGMNTEAFF. For the CDR3, the DNA is TGCGCCAGCAGCCAGACGGGAATGAACACTGAAGCTTTCTTT.